The 6 T cell receptor beta chains presented below share a single source sample, sequenced in a study of blood T cell repertoires in COVID-19 (dated by TCRdb to 2018 to 2020). Library generation was performed with the immunoSEQ multiplex PCR assay. TCRdb stores this immuneACCESS table with in-frame sequences only. Part of the clones is absent; in the studies checked, under half of the shortfall reflects unresolved V genes, and no reason is known for the rest. The sample table contains under 150,000 clones; only one count was recorded for around 80% of them. The top ten constitute about 5.4% of the sample. Sample: peripheral blood. The receptors come from a man older than 75 with active or convalescent COVID-19.

V and J are TRBV19 and TRBJ1-1, with D possibly matching TRBD1 (5 bases). The CDR3 is 14 amino acids. Trimming shortened V by 3 bases and J by 7 bases, and 15 bases separated the two germline ends. Looked up from germline, CDR1 is LNHDA and CDR2 is SQIVND (reference sequence). The CDR3, as DNA: TGTGCCAGTAGTATTTGGGGCGAAACCGGTGAAGCTTTCTTT. Translating it yields CASSIWGETGEAFF.

The V call is TRBV28, the J call TRBJ1-1; D is unresolved. The V gene's germline CDR1 is MDHEN and CDR2 SYDVKM. Trimming stripped 2 bases from V and 3 bases from J, with 10 bases between. The CDR3 spans 14 residues. CDR3 amino acids: CASSLARRYTEAFF. CDR3 in DNA: TGTGCCAGCAGTTTAGCTAGGAGGTACACTGAAGCTTTCTTT.

This rearrangement joins TRBV5-1 to TRBJ1-1; TRBD1 is a possible D gene (5 bases). This CDR3 has 14 residues. The germline V gene encodes CDR1 SGHRS and CDR2 YFSETQ. The V gene lost 0 bases and the J gene lost 4 bases, with 10 bases spanning the gap. CDR3 DNA: TGCGCCAGCAGCTTGGACGGGACTATCACTGAAGCTTTCTTT. Encoded protein: CASSLDGTITEAFF.

The gene calls are TRBV25-1 and TRBJ1-6; TRBD1 matches 11 bases. The CDR3 consists of 14 residues. V trimming: 1 base; J trimming: 12 bases; junction bases outside the gene matches: 2. Germline CDR1 and CDR2: MGHDK and SYGVNS. CDR3 coding DNA: TGTGCCAGCAGTGAATGGGACAGGGGGTTACCCCTCCACTTT. Its protein product is CASSEWDRGLPLHF.

CDR3 sequence reads: CASSDPARGAPNYGYTF. The CDR3 bases are TGTGCCAGCAGCGACCCCGCGCGGGGGGCCCCTAACTATGGCTACACCTTC. The rearrangement joins TRBV9 to TRBJ1-2; a weak D match, TRBD1 (6 bases). CDR1 SGDLS and CDR2 YYNGEE come from the germline V gene. This CDR3 comprises 17 residues. The V gene lost 3 bases and the J gene lost 0 bases, with 18 bases spanning the gap. The variable domain in full, with the rest retrieved from reference TRBV9 and TRBJ1-2, is DSGVTQTPKHLITATGQRVTLRCSPRSGDLSVYWYQQSLDQGLQFLIQYYNGEERAKGNILERFSAQQFPDLHSELNLSSLELGDSALYFCASSDPARGAPNYGYTFGSGTRLTVV.

The chain recombines TRBV23-1 with TRBJ1-2; no reliable D call. TRBV23-1 is filed as an ORF, its function uncertain. The CDR3 contains 12 residues. Between the trimmed V and J ends, which lost 10 bases and 4 bases, there was a span of 13 bases. CDR3 sequence (DNA): TGCGCCACCACTGAACAGAGCTATGGCTACACCTTC. It translates to CATTEQSYGYTF.